This passage covers 10 T cell receptor beta chains from one sample sequenced in a study of identical twins. TCRdb recomputed calls from the 5' RACE reads with MiXCR, one row per CDR3 protein. Of roughly 480,000 distinct CDR3 sequences listed, roughly a quarter were seen once; the top ten hold about 2.9%. This sample was shared with a second study, whose subject was T cells expressing NK-cell markers.

The sequenced sample consisted of CD4+ T cells sorted from blood. The receptors were gathered from a woman aged 18-29 years in good health.

The chain employs TRBV30 and TRBJ2-1, with D perhaps assigned TRBD1 or TRBD2 (5 bases each). The CDR3 contains 15 residues. V dropped 5 bases and J dropped 2 bases, with 16 bases sitting between them. The V gene's germline CDR1 is GTSNPN and CDR2 SVGIG (reference sequence). In DNA form, the CDR3 reads TGTGCCTGGGCCCTTATACGGGACGCCTACAATGAGCAGTTCTTC. Translating it yields CAWALIRDAYNEQFF.

The chain carries TRBV6-5 and TRBJ2-7, with 11 bases lining up with TRBD2. V gave up 0 bases and J gave up 7 bases; unmatched junction bases: 5. The germline CDR1 and CDR2 sequences are MNHEY and SVGAGI. The CDR3 totals 15 residues. CDR3 amino acids: CASSYSTSGTWEQYF. CDR3 DNA: TGTGCCAGCAGTTACTCGACTAGCGGGACATGGGAGCAGTACTTC.

For the CDR3, the DNA is TGTGCCAGCAGCCCAGAGCCCCTTGGCTATGGCTACACCTTC. Translated, it gives CASSPEPLGYGYTF. This rearrangement joins TRBV9 to TRBJ1-2; D not resolved. The length of the CDR3 is 14 residues. V was pared by 4 bases and J by 4 bases, with 14 bases between. Germline V lookup: CDR1 SGDLS, CDR2 YYNGEE.

Only a few counts were recorded for this clonotype. The rearrangement joins TRBV6-5 to TRBJ1-2; 7 bases map to TRBD1. Germline CDR1 MNHEY, CDR2 SVGAGI. V gave up 2 bases and J gave up 5 bases; unmatched junction bases: 8. This CDR3 has 15 residues. The CDR3 DNA reads as TGTGCCAGCAGTTACACGGGACAGCCTCTATATGGCTACACCTTC. Residues: CASSYTGQPLYGYTF.

The rearrangement links TRBV6-1 to TRBJ2-7; weak D call: TRBD2 (5 bases). Trimming removed 6 bases from V and 0 bases from J, with 15 bases in between. CDR1 MNHNS and CDR2 SASEGT come from the germline V gene. There are 15 residues in the CDR3. CDR3 loop: CASSPRPAGSYEQYF. In DNA form, the CDR3 reads TGTGCCAGCAGCCCCCGTCCCGCGGGCTCCTACGAGCAGTACTTC.

This clonotype occurred a few times. V and J are TRBV6-2 or TRBV6-3 and TRBJ1-1; TRBD1 is a possible D gene (5 bases). With 6 bases removed from V and 6 bases from J, the gap between germline ends came to 17 bases. The germline CDR1 and CDR2 sequences are MNHEY and SVGEGT. The CDR3 runs 14 residues. The CDR3 here is CASRPPRVSAEAFF. The DNA of the CDR3 is TGTGCCAGCAGACCTCCCAGGGTGTCGGCTGAAGCTTTCTTT.

This clonotype was counted between two and nine times. The rearrangement uses TRBV6-4 and TRBJ1-1; D unclear. The V end was cut by 5 bases, the J end by 4 bases, with 17 bases between. The CDR3 sequence is 15 residues long. CDR1 is MRHNA, CDR2 SNTAGT, per germline. CDR3 amino acids: CASSLHPDGSTEAFF. The CDR3 DNA reads TGTGCCAGCAGTTTACACCCGGACGGGAGCACTGAAGCTTTCTTT.

A few counts support this clonotype. Compared with germline, one end of the junction differs, possibly owing to a read error. The chain uses TRBV20-1 and TRBJ2-3; D gene uncertain. The CDR3 has 11 residues. Germline V gives CDR1 DFQATT, CDR2 SNEGSKA (reference sequence). The CDR3 bases are TGCAGTGCTGGAGATTTAGGTGGCCAGTATTTT. Protein product: CSAGDLGGQYF.

The rearrangement uses TRBV11-2 and TRBJ2-7; D is possibly TRBD1 (5 bases). Germline loops: CDR1 SGHAT, CDR2 FQNNGV. The CDR3 runs 17 residues. V was trimmed by 5 bases and J by 0 bases, leaving 20 bases between them. CDR3 residues: CASSPRDIDPSSYEQYF. For the CDR3, the DNA is TGTGCCAGCAGCCCCAGGGATATAGATCCTAGCTCCTACGAGCAGTACTTC.

The genes are TRBV12-3 or TRBV12-4 and TRBJ2-1; 8 nucleotides align to TRBD2. This CDR3 has 13 residues. The CDR3 loop reads CASRKRENNEQFF. In DNA, the CDR3 is TGTGCTAGTAGGAAGCGGGAGAACAATGAGCAGTTCTTC.